Below, 25 T cell receptor beta chains from the same sample are listed, as sequenced in a study of long-term antiretroviral therapy in people with HIV. The authors ran the immunoSEQ assay, v3.0, at survey level. Assay: immunoSEQ multiplex PCR; the TCRdb copy retains only in-frame clones and omits some. The sample lists tens of thousands of clones; 70% to 90% were seen once. The source material was unsorted PBMCs, sampled 0.8 years before starting antiretroviral therapy. These TCRs come from a man in his late teens or twenties with HIV.

V is TRBV29-1 and J is TRBJ2-7; D unclear. This CDR3 comprises 12 residues. The V and J ends lost 4 bases and 2 bases respectively, with 9 bases between them. The germline V gene has CDR1 SQVTM and CDR2 ANQGSEA. The CDR3 DNA reads TGCAGCGTTGTAGAATCTACCTACGAGCAGTACTTC. Protein sequence: CSVVESTYEQYF.

This rearrangement joins TRBV19 to TRBJ1-1; a weak D match, TRBD1 (5 bases). The CDR3 sequence is 10 residues long. CDR1 is LNHDA, CDR2 SQIVND, per germline (reference sequence). V gave up 7 bases and J gave up 7 bases, with 7 bases separating them. The CDR3 DNA reads TGTGCCAGTAAGGGGCATGAAGCTTTCTTT. The encoded protein is CASKGHEAFF. The variable domain in full, completed from reference TRBV19 and TRBJ1-1, reads DGGITQSPKYLFRKEGQNVTLSCEQNLNHDAMYWYRQDPGQGLRLIYYSQIVNDFQKGDIAEGYSVSREKKESFPLTVTSAQKNPTAFYLCASKGHEAFFGQGTRLTVV.

This chain connects TRBV28 to TRBJ1-1; D remains unclear. Germline CDR1 MDHEN, CDR2 SYDVKM. The CDR3 contains 15 residues. V was shortened by 6 bases and J by 1 base, with 15 bases between the two germline ends. In DNA form, the CDR3 reads TGTGCCAGCAGACCTGCCGGAGGGCCGAACACTGAAGCTTTCTTT. Its translation: CASRPAGGPNTEAFF.

The gene calls are TRBV25-1 and TRBJ1-5; the D is unclear. The CDR3 length is 15 residues. Trimming removed 8 bases at V and 2 bases at J, with 16 bases between. Germline V CDR1 and CDR2: MGHDK, SYGVNS. CDR3 sequence (DNA): TGTGCCAGCTTCGTAAGGGTTGGTGGCAATCAGCCCCAGCATTTT. Its translation is CASFVRVGGNQPQHF.

The chain employs TRBV9 and TRBJ2-5; 11 bases align to TRBD2. This CDR3 has 15 amino acids. Per the germline V gene, CDR1 is SGDLS and CDR2 is YYNGEE. V was clipped by 4 bases and J by 4 bases; unmatched bases: 6. The CDR3 reads CASSRGTSGRETQYF. The DNA of the CDR3 is TGTGCCAGCAGCCGCGGGACTAGCGGAAGAGAGACCCAGTACTTC.

This chain uses TRBV7-3 with TRBJ2-1; D may be TRBD2 (5 bases). This CDR3 contains 12 residues. From germline, CDR1 is SGHTA and CDR2 FQGTGA. V was trimmed by 4 bases and J by 8 bases, leaving 9 bases between them. The CDR3 nucleotides read TGTGCCAGCAGCTCACTTAGCGATGAGCAGTTCTTC. This gives the protein CASSSLSDEQFF.

V is TRBV7-6 and J is TRBJ2-5; TRBD1 aligns across 9 bases. This CDR3 has 15 residues. Per germline, CDR1 SGHVS and CDR2 FNYEAQ. J gave up 4 bases and V 4 bases, and 7 bases lay outside the gene matches. As DNA, the CDR3 is TGTGCCAGCAGCTGGGGACAGGGATCTGGAGAGACCCAGTACTTC. Its translation is CASSWGQGSGETQYF.

The genes are TRBV13 and TRBJ1-2; 10 nucleotides align to TRBD1. V shed 7 bases, J shed 8 bases, and the junction held 4 bases outside the gene matches. The CDR3 has 12 amino acids. CDR1 and CDR2 (germline): PRHDT, FYEKMQ (reference sequence). This CDR3 reads CASKGTGAGYTF. CDR3 DNA sequence: TGTGCCAGCAAAGGGACAGGGGCCGGCTACACCTTC.

The rearrangement uses TRBV10-3 and TRBJ2-1; no clear D gene. This CDR3 is built from 11 residues. The germline V gene has CDR1 ENHRY and CDR2 SYGVKD. Trimming shortened V by 5 bases and J by 5 bases, and 4 bases separated the two germline ends. The CDR3, as DNA: TGTGCCATCAGTTCAAACAATGAGCAGTTCTTC. It specifies CAISSNNEQFF.

The chain recombines TRBV5-6 with TRBJ1-2; D is possibly TRBD1 (6 bases). In germline, CDR1 is SGHDT, CDR2 YYEEEE. This CDR3 region has 14 residues. Trimming shortened V by 3 bases and J by 1 base, and 10 bases separated the two germline ends. The CDR3 DNA reads as TGTGCCAGCAGCTCGATGGACAGTAACTATGGCTACACCTTC. Translating it yields CASSSMDSNYGYTF.

The chain recombines TRBV6-1 with TRBJ2-5; no reliable D call. The germline V gene has CDR1 MNHNS and CDR2 SASEGT. The CDR3 is 15 residues long. Deletions cut 2 bases from V and 1 base from J, with 11 bases between. CDR3 in DNA: TGTGCCAGCAGTGAATGGAGTAGGCCCCAAGAGACCCAGTACTTC. It codes for CASSEWSRPQETQYF.

In DNA, the CDR3 is TGTGCCAGCAGCTTCGGGACAGAAGAGACCCAGTACTTC. It codes for CASSFGTEETQYF. The gene calls are TRBV7-2 and TRBJ2-5; 7 nucleotides line up with TRBD1. The CDR3 is made up of 13 amino acids. CDR1 and CDR2 (germline): SGHTA, FQGNSA. J lost 3 bases, V lost 3 bases, and 1 base had no gene match.

The J gene is TRBJ2-2, the V gene TRBV5-5, with a tentative D call TRBD1 (5 bases). V gave up 0 bases and J gave up 6 bases, with 6 bases separating them. CDR3 length: 13 amino acids. CDR1 and CDR2 from the germline V gene are SGHKS and YYEKEE (reference sequence). CDR3 loop: CASSLGQPGELFF. The CDR3 nucleotides are TGTGCCAGCAGCTTGGGACAGCCCGGGGAGCTGTTTTTT.

This chain joins TRBV6-5 and TRBJ2-2, with 9 bases matching TRBD1. The CDR3 has 14 residues. Germline CDR1 MNHEY, CDR2 SVGAGI. The junction had 6 bases not matched to a gene; V was cut back by 6 bases and J by 7 bases. The CDR3 spells CASSKQGASGELFF. In DNA form, the CDR3 reads TGTGCCAGCAGCAAACAGGGGGCTAGCGGGGAGCTGTTTTTT.

There are a few counts of this clone. The V call is TRBV30, the J call TRBJ2-2; a possible D gene is TRBD2 (5 bases). From germline, CDR1 is GTSNPN and CDR2 SVGIG (reference sequence). The CDR3 contains 15 residues. Trimming took off 1 base at V and 5 bases at J, with 14 bases between the two ends. The CDR3 reads CAWSGGGRYTGELFF. CDR3 in DNA: TGTGCCTGGAGTGGAGGAGGACGGTATACCGGGGAGCTGTTTTTT.

The J gene is TRBJ2-1, the V gene TRBV7-8; 14 nucleotides line up with TRBD2. This CDR3 is 15 amino acids long. Trimming took 2 bases from V and 10 from J; bases not matched to a gene: 4. Per the germline V gene, CDR1 is SGHVS and CDR2 is FQNEAQ. CDR3 loop: CASSLLGLAGGEQFF. The DNA for the CDR3 is TGTGCCAGCAGCTTATTAGGACTAGCGGGAGGCGAGCAGTTCTTC.

The rearrangement links TRBV4-2 to TRBJ2-3, with D maybe TRBD2 (6 bases). The germline gives CDR1 LGHNA, CDR2 YNFKEQ. The CDR3 totals 15 residues. V lost 0 bases and J 6 bases, leaving 13 bases between the germline ends. CDR3 residues: CASSQDGGTHDTQYF. The CDR3 nucleotides are TGTGCCAGCAGCCAAGACGGGGGTACCCATGATACGCAGTATTTT.

The J gene is TRBJ2-3, the V gene TRBV11-2, with a possible D match to TRBD2 (6 bases). Germline CDR1 SGHAT, CDR2 FQNNGV. Between the trimmed V and J ends, which lost 10 bases and 4 bases, there was a span of 15 bases. This CDR3 contains 13 residues. Here the CDR3 DNA reads TGTGCCACGGGGGAGCGTAGATCAGATACGCAGTATTTT. It yields the protein CATGERRSDTQYF.

V usage is TRBV18 and J usage is TRBJ2-3; 9 nucleotides match TRBD2. Germline V lookup: CDR1 KGHSH, CDR2 LQKENI. Trimming removed 2 bases from V and 5 bases from J; junction bases left unmatched: 8. The CDR3 consists of 16 residues. For the CDR3, the DNA is TGTGCCAGCTCACCAATTCCGCGGGGGGGTAGAGATACGCAGTATTTT. Translation: CASSPIPRGGRDTQYF. The full variable domain, its missing parts supplied by reference TRBV18 and TRBJ2-3, is NAGVMQNPRHLVRRRGQEARLRCSPMKGHSHVYWYRQLPEEGLKFMVYLQKENIIDESGMPKERFSAEFPKEGPSILRIQQVVRGDSAAYFCASSPIPRGGRDTQYFGPGTRLTVL.

This clone was observed a handful of times. The chain couples TRBV5-1 to TRBJ1-5; D perhaps matches TRBD1 (5 bases). CDR1 and CDR2 from the germline V gene are SGHRS and YFSETQ. V was cut by 0 bases and J by 1 base, with 5 bases left in between. This CDR3 is 14 amino acids long. CDR3 DNA: TGCGCCAGCAGCTTGGGGACAAGCAATCAGCCCCAGCATTTT. This encodes CASSLGTSNQPQHF.

V is TRBV7-9 and J is TRBJ2-7; tentative D call: TRBD2 (5 bases). The germline V gene has CDR1 SEHNR and CDR2 FQNEAQ (reference sequence). V lost 7 bases and J lost 7, with 20 bases in between. The CDR3 has 14 amino acids. The CDR3 DNA reads TGTGCCAGCACCCCACTTACCGGGGATGGGGAGCAGTACTTC. This translates into CASTPLTGDGEQYF.

The chain combines TRBV9 with TRBJ2-2, with D possibly being TRBD2 (6 bases). Trimming cost V 5 bases and J 0 bases, with 11 bases left between them. The CDR3 covers 15 residues. The germline V gene encodes CDR1 SGDLS and CDR2 YYNGEE. The CDR3 region has the DNA TGTGCCAGCAGGGCAACGGGAGCGAACACCGGGGAGCTGTTTTTT. It yields the protein CASRATGANTGELFF.

The chain recombines TRBV25-1 with TRBJ2-5; 10 positions agree with TRBD1. The CDR3 contains 16 residues. Per the germline V gene, CDR1 is MGHDK and CDR2 is SYGVNS. Trimming removed 5 bases from V and 5 bases from J; junction bases left unmatched: 11. The CDR3 bases are TGTGCCAGCAGTCAATCTGACAGGGGGCTTTACGAGACCCAGTACTTC. Its translation: CASSQSDRGLYETQYF.

The rearrangement links TRBV5-1 to TRBJ1-1, with 7 bases lining up with TRBD1. The CDR3 is 13 amino acids. The germline CDR1 and CDR2 sequences are SGHRS and YFSETQ. The V and J ends lost 4 bases and 3 bases, in that order; junction bases with no gene match: 3. CDR3: CASSPRGDTEAFF. CDR3 nucleotides: TGCGCCAGCAGCCCCAGGGGGGACACTGAAGCTTTCTTT.

The J gene is TRBJ1-2, the V gene TRBV7-2, with TRBD1 matching 8 bases. Germline loops: CDR1 SGHTA, CDR2 FQGNSA. The CDR3 covers 14 residues. J was trimmed by 7 bases and V by 0 bases; bases with no gene match: 4. The CDR3 region is CASSLAAGGLGYTF. The CDR3, as DNA: TGTGCCAGCAGCTTAGCCGCAGGGGGCCTTGGCTACACCTTC.